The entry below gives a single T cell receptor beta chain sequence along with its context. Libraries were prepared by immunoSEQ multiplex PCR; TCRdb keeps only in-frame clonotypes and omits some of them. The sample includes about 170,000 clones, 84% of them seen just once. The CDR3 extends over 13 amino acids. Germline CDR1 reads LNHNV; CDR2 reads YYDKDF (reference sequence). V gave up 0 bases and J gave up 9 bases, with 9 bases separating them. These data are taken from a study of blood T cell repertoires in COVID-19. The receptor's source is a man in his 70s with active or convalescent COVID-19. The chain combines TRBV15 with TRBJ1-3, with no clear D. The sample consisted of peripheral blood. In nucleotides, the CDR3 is TGTGCCACCAGCAGAGAGGGAGGTATCACCATATATTTT. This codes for CATSREGGITIYF. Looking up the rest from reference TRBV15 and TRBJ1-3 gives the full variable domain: DAMVIQNPRYQVTQFGKPVTLSCSQTLNHNVMYWYQQKSSQAPKLLFHYYDKDFNNEADTPDNFQSRRPNTSFCFLDIRSPGLGDTAMYLCATSREGGITIYFGEGSWLTVV.